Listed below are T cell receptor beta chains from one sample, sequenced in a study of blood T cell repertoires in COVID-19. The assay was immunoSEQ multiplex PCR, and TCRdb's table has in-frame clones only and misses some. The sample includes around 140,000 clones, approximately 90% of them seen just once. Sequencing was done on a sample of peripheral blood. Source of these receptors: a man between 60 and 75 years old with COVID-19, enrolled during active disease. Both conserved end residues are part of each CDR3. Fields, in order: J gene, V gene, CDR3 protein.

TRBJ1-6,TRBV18,CASSSRRSPLHF
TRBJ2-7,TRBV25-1,CASSVNRAFSYEQYF
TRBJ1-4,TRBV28,CASTTYRELNEKLFF
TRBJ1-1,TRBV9,CASSVVLGGGTEAFF
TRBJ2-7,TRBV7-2,CASRGPGGTFSYEQYF
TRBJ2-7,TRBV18,CASSPLLGQGAEEQYF
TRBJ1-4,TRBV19,CASKDRQNEKLFF
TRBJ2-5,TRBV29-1,CSVDRGRETQYF
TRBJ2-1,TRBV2,CASRPDSYNEQFF
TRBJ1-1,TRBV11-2,CASSFLRGRYGNTEAFF
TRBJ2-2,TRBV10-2,CASSESPNLFVQNTGELFF
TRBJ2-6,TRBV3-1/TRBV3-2,CASSPTGSSGGSGANVLTF
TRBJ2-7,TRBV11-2,CASRLGQALSYEQYF
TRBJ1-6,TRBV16,CASSLPTVSYNSPLHF
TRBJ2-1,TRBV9,CASSFGKNEQFF
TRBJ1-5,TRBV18,CASSPWGDNQPQHF
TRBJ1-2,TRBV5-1,CASSLAGGEGYGYTF
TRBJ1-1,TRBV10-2,CASSEEGGAMSSEAFF
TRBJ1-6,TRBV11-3,CASSPEGGSYNSPLHF
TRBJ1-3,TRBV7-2,CASSHGEGSGNTIYF
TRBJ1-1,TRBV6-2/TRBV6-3,CASSYGQRDTEAFF
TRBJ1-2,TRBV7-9,CASSARTARHGYTF
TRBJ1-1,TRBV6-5,CASSLGLLNTEAFF
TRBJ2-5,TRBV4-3,CASSRTVLGETQYF
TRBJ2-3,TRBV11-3,CASSVGASTDTQYF
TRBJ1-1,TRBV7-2,CASSFKGDTEAFF
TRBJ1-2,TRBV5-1,CASSSTANYGYTF
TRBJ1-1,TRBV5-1,CASSFSFGQGAHAAFF
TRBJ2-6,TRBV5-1,CASSLGGTGANVLTF
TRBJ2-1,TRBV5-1,CASSLYSGTDYNEQFF
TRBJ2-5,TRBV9,CASSVASGRQETQYF
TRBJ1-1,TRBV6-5,CASSYLAEAFF
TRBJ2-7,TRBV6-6,CASTPGRAGLAYEQYF
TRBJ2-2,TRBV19,CATYQGGRGNELFF
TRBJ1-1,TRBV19,CASRIGVYTGQGITEAFF
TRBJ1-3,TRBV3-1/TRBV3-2,CASSQALRLVSGNTIYF
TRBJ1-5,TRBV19,CASSTLGNSQPQHF
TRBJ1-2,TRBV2,CANKQEGAWGYTF
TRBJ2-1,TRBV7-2,CASRPGQGLTNEQFF
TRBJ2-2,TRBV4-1,CASSQDGDRRGRANTGELFF
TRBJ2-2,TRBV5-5,CASSFVARELFF
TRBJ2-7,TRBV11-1,CASSLATVSYEQYF
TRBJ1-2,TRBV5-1,CASSLADSYGYTF
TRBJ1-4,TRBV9,CASSVGPGDLSEKLFF
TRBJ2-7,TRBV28,CASSLKKPYEQYF
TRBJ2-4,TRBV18,CASSPWTSGTSNIQYF
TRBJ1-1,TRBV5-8,CASSLQGKTEAFF